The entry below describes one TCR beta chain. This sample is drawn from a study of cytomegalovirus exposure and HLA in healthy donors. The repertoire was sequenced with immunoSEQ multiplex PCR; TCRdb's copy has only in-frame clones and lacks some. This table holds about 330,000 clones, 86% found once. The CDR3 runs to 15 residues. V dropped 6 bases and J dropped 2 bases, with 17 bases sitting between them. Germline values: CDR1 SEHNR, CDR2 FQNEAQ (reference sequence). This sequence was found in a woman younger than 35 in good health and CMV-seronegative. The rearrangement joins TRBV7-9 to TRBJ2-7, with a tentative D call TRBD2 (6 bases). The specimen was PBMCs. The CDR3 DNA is TGTGCCAGCAGTCACCTCCGGACTACCACCTACGAGCAGTACTTC. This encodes CASSHLRTTTYEQYF.